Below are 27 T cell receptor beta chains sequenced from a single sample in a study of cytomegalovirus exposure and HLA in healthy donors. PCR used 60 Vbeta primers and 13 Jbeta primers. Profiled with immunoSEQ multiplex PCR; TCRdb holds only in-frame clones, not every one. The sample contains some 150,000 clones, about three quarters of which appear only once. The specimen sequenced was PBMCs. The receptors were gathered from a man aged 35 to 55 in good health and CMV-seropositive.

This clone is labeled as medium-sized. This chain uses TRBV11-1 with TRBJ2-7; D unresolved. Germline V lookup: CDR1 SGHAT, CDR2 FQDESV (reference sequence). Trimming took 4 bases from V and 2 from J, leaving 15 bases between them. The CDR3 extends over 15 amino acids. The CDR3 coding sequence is TGTGCCAGCAGCTCTGTCTCCTCTCCCCCCTACGAGCAGTACTTC. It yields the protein CASSSVSSPPYEQYF. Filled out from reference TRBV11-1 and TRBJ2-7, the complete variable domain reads EAEVAQSPRYKITEKSQAVAFWCDPISGHATLYWYRQILGQGPELLVQFQDESVVDDSQLPKDRFSAERLKGVDSTLKIQPAELGDSAMYLCASSSVSSPPYEQYFGPGTRLTVT.

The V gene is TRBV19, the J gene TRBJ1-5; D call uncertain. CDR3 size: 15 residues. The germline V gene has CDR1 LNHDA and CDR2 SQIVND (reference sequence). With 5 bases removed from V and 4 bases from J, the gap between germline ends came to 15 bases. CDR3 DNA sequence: TGTGCCAGTAGTCGCCCCCCGGTCGGGAATCAGCCCCAGCATTTT. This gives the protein CASSRPPVGNQPQHF. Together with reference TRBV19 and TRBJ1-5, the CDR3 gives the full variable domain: DGGITQSPKYLFRKEGQNVTLSCEQNLNHDAMYWYRQDPGQGLRLIYYSQIVNDFQKGDIAEGYSVSREKKESFPLTVTSAQKNPTAFYLCASSRPPVGNQPQHFGDGTRLSIL.

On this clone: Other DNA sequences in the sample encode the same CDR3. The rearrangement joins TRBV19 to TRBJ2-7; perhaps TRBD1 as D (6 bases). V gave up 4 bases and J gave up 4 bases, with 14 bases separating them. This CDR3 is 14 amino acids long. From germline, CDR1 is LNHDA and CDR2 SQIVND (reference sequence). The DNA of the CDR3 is TGTGCCAGTAGTAGGGAAACAGGGTTATACGAGCAGTACTTC. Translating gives CASSRETGLYEQYF.

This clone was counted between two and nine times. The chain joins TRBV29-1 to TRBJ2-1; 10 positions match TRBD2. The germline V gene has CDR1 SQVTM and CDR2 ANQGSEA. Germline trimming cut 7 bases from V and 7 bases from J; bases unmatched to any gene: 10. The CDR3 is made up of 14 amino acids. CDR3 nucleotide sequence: TGCAGCGGAGCGGGAGGGCGGGGGGGGAATGAGCAGTTCTTC. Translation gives CSGAGGRGGNEQFF.

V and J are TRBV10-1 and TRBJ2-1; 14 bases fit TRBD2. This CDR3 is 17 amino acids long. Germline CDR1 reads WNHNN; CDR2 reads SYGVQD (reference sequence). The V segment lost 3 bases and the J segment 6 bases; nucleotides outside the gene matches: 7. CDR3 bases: TGCGCCAGCAGTGATGTGGGGACTAGCGGGAGAGGCAATGAGCAGTTCTTC. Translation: CASSDVGTSGRGNEQFF.

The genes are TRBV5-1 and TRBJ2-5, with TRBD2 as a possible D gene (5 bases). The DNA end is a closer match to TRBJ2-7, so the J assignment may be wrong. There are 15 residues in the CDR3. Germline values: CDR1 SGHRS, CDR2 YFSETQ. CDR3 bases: TGCGCCAGCAGCTCCCTGGTGGGGAGACTGAACGAGCAGTACTTC. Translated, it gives CASSSLVGRLNEQYF.

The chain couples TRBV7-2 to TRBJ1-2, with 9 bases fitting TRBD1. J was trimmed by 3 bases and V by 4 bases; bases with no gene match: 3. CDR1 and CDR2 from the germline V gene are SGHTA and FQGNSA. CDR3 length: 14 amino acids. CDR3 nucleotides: TGTGCCAGCAGCTCCAGGACAGGGGACTATGGCTACACCTTC. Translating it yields CASSSRTGDYGYTF. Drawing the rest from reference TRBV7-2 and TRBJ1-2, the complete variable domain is GAGVSQSPSNKVTEKGKDVELRCDPISGHTALYWYRQSLGQGLEFLIYFQGNSAPDKSGLPSDRFSAERTGGSVSTLTIQRTQQEDSAVYLCASSSRTGDYGYTFGSGTRLTVV.

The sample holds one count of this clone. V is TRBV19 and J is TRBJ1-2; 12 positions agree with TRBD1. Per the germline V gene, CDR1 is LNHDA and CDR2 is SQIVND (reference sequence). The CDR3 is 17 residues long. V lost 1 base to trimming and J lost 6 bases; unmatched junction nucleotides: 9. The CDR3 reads CASSIVTAGQGANGYTF. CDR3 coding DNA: TGTGCCAGTAGTATAGTTACCGCGGGACAGGGGGCGAATGGCTACACCTTC.

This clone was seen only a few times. DNA of the CDR3: TGTGCCAGCAGCTTAGTAGCGGGGCTCTCGCAGTTCTTC. Encoded protein: CASSLVAGLSQFF. The V gene is TRBV7-9, the J gene TRBJ2-1, with TRBD2 matching over 8 bases. The CDR3 length is 13 residues. With 1 base clipped from V and 12 bases from J, the junction kept 5 bases outside the gene matches. CDR1 is SEHNR and CDR2 is FQNEAQ in the germline V gene (reference sequence).

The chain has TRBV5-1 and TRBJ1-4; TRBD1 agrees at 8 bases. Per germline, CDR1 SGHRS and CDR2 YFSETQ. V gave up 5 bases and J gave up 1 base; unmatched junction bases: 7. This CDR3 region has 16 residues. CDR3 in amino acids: CASSFGQGLTNEKLFF. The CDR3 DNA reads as TGCGCCAGCAGTTTTGGACAGGGATTAACTAATGAAAAACTGTTTTTT.

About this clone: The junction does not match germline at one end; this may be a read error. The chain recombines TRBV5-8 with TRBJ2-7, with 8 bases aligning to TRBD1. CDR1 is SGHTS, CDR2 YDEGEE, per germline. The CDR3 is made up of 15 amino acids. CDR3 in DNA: TGTGCCAGCCGCTTGAGTTGGGACAGGACCTACGAGCAGTACTTC. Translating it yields CASRLSWDRTYEQYF.

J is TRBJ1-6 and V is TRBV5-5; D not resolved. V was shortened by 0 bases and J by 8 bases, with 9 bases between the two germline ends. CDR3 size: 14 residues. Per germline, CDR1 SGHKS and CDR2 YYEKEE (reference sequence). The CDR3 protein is CASSLVPGYSPLHF. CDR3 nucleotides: TGTGCCAGCAGCTTGGTCCCAGGTTATTCACCCCTCCACTTT.

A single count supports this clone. CDR3 sequence: CSVGEGTGRVPQHF. CDR3 nucleotide sequence: TGCAGCGTCGGGGAGGGGACAGGGCGTGTTCCCCAGCATTTT. The chain recombines TRBV29-1 with TRBJ1-5, with TRBD1 identical over 9 bases. The CDR3 runs 14 residues. In germline, CDR1 is SQVTM, CDR2 ANQGSEA. V dropped 6 bases and J dropped 10; count of bases not matched to a gene: 13.

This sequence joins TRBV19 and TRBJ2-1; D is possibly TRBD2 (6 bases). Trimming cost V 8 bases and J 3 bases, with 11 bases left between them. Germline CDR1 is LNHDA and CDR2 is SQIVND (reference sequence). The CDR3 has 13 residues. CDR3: CASSGVSYNEQFF. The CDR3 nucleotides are TGTGCCAGTTCGGGAGTGAGCTACAATGAGCAGTTCTTC. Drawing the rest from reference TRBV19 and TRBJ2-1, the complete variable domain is DGGITQSPKYLFRKEGQNVTLSCEQNLNHDAMYWYRQDPGQGLRLIYYSQIVNDFQKGDIAEGYSVSREKKESFPLTVTSAQKNPTAFYLCASSGVSYNEQFFGPGTRLTVL.

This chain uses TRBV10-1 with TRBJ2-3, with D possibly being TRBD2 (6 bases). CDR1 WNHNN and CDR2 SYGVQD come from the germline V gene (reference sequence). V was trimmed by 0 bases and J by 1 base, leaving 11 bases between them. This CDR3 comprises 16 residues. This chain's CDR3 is CASSESHGGGTDTQYF. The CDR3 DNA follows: TGCGCCAGCAGTGAGTCGCATGGAGGGGGCACAGATACGCAGTATTTT.

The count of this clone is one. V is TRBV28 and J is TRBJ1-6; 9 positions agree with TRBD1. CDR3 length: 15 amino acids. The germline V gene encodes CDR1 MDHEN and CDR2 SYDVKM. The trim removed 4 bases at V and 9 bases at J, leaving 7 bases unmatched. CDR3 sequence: CASSSSGQGFSPLHF. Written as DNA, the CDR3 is TGTGCCAGCAGTTCCTCGGGACAGGGCTTTTCACCCCTCCACTTT.

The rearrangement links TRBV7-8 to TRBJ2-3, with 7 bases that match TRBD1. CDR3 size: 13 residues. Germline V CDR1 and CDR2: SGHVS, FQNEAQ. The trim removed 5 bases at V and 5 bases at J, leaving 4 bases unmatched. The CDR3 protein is CASSRGHVDTQYF. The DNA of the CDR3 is TGTGCCAGCAGCAGGGGGCACGTAGATACGCAGTATTTT.

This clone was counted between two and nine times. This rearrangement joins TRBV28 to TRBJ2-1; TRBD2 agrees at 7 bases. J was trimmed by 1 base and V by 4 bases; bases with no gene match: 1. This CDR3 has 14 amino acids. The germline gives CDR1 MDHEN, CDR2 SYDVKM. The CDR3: CASSYSGSYNEQFF. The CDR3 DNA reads TGTGCCAGCAGTTATAGCGGGTCCTACAATGAGCAGTTCTTC. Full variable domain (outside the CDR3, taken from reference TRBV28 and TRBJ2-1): DVKVTQSSRYLVKRTGEKVFLECVQDMDHENMFWYRQDPGLGLRLIYFSYDVKMKEKGDIPEGYSVSREKKERFSLILESASTNQTSMYLCASSYSGSYNEQFFGPGTRLTVL.

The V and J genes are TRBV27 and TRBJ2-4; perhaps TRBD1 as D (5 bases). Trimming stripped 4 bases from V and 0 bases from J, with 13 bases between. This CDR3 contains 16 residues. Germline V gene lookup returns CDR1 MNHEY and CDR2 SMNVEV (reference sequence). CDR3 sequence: CASSWGGTLAKNIQYF. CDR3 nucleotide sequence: TGTGCCAGCAGTTGGGGCGGCACACTAGCCAAAAACATTCAGTACTTC.

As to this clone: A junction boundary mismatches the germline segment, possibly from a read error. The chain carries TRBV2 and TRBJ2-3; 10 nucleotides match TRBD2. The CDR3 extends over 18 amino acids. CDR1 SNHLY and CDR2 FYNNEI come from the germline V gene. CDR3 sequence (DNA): TGTGCCAGCATTGAAGGAGCGGGAGGGCCTACTAGCACAGATACGCAGTATTTT. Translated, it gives CASIEGAGGPTSTDTQYF.

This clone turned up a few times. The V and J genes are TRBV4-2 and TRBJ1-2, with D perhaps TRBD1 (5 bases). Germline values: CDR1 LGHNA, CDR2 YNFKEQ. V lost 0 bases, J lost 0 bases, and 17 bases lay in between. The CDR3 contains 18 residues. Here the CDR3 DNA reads TGTGCCAGCAGCCAAGATCAGGCAGGGAACGCTGCTAACTATGGCTACACCTTC. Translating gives CASSQDQAGNAANYGYTF.

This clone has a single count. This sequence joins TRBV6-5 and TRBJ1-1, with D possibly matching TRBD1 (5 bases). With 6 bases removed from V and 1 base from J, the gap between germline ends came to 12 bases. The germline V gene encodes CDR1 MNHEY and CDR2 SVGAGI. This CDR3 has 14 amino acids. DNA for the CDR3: TGTGCCAGCAGGGGGTGGGGGGAGAACACTGAAGCTTTCTTT. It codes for CASRGWGENTEAFF.

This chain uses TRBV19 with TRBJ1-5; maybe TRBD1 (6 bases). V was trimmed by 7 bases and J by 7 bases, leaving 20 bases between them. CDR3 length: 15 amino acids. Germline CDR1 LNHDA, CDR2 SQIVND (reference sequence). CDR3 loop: CASTPPDSLLQPQHF. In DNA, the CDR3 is TGTGCCAGTACCCCCCCGGACAGTTTGTTGCAGCCCCAGCATTTT.

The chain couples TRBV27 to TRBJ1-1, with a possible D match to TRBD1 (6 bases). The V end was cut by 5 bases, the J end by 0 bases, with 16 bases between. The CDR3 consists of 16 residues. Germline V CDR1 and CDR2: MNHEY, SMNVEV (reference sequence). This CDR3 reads CASSPLGGTLNTEAFF. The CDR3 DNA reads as TGTGCCAGCAGTCCCTTGGGGGGGACATTGAACACTGAAGCTTTCTTT.

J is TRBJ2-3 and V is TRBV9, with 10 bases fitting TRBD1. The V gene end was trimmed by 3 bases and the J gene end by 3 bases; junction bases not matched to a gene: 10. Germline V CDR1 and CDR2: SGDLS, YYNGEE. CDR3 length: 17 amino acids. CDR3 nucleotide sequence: TGTGCCAGCAGCGCCGGCAGGCGGACAGGGGGGACAGATACGCAGTATTTT. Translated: CASSAGRRTGGTDTQYF.

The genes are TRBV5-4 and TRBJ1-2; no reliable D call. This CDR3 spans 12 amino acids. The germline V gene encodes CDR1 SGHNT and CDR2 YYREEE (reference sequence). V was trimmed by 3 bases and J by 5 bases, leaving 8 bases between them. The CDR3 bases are TGTGCCAGCAGCTCCGAGGGTTATGGCTACACCTTC. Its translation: CASSSEGYGYTF.

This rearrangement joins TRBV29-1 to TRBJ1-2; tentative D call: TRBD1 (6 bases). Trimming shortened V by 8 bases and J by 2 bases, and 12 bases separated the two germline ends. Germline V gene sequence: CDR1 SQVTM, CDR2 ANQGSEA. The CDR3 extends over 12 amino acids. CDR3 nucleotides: TGCAGCTCAAGGGGGAACAACTATGGCTACACCTTC. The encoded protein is CSSRGNNYGYTF.